The 5 T cell receptor beta chains in this list originate from one sample, sequenced in a study of OX40 agonist ivuxolimab in advanced cancers. Receptor libraries were prepared by the immunoSEQ multiplex PCR assay. TCRdb re-hosts the immuneACCESS table, in-frame sequences only. Its copies lack some clones; in the studies checked, an unresolved V gene accounts for under half of them, and the cause for the rest is not known. For this sample there are 25,000 to 30,000 clones; around 79% appear just once. Around a third of the sample is held by the ten biggest clonotypes. This specimen was CD4+ or CD8+ T cells sorted from blood, taken in a trial of the OX40 agonist ivuxolimab. The receptor set was obtained from an adult with an advanced solid tumor such as melanoma, head and neck, liver or kidney cancer.

The rearrangement links TRBV15 to TRBJ2-3; tentative D call: TRBD2 (5 bases). The CDR3 extends over 13 amino acids. The ends were cut back, 0 bases at V and 6 bases at J, with 7 bases in the middle. Looked up from germline, CDR1 is LNHNV and CDR2 is YYDKDF (reference sequence). The DNA for the CDR3 is TGTGCCACCAGCAGAGATTGGAGGGATACGCAGTATTTT. It translates to CATSRDWRDTQYF.

The V and J genes are TRBV7-9 and TRBJ2-1; no clear D gene. From germline, CDR1 is SEHNR and CDR2 FQNEAQ (reference sequence). Trimming took off 3 bases at V and 9 bases at J, with 9 bases between the two ends. This CDR3 is built from 12 residues. CDR3 residues: CASSLQDSEQFF. CDR3 bases: TGTGCCAGCAGCTTGCAGGATTCTGAGCAGTTCTTC.

The chain links TRBV28 to TRBJ1-3; 7 bases line up with TRBD1. J was trimmed by 0 bases and V by 8 bases; bases with no gene match: 7. Germline CDR1 MDHEN, CDR2 SYDVKM. CDR3 length equals 15 residues. CDR3 region: CASRPDRNSGNTIYF. The CDR3 DNA reads TGTGCCAGCCGACCGGACAGGAACTCTGGAAACACCATATATTTT.

As for this clone: The sample contains more than one DNA sequence encoding this CDR3. The J gene is TRBJ2-7, the V gene TRBV5-6; D ambiguous. V lost 2 bases, J lost 1 base, and 7 bases lay in between. From germline, CDR1 is SGHDT and CDR2 YYEEEE. The CDR3 extends over 13 amino acids. The CDR3 here is CASSFGDSYEQYF. The CDR3 coding sequence is TGTGCCAGCAGCTTCGGAGATTCCTACGAGCAGTACTTC.

This chain joins TRBV7-9 and TRBJ2-7; the D call may be TRBD1 or TRBD2 (6 bases each). Per germline, CDR1 SEHNR and CDR2 FQNEAQ (reference sequence). The length of the CDR3 is 14 residues. Trimming removed 4 bases from V and 5 bases from J, with 15 bases in between. DNA of the CDR3: TGTGCCAGCAGCTGGGGCGCCGGGGGCAACGAGCAGTACTTC. Amino acids: CASSWGAGGNEQYF.